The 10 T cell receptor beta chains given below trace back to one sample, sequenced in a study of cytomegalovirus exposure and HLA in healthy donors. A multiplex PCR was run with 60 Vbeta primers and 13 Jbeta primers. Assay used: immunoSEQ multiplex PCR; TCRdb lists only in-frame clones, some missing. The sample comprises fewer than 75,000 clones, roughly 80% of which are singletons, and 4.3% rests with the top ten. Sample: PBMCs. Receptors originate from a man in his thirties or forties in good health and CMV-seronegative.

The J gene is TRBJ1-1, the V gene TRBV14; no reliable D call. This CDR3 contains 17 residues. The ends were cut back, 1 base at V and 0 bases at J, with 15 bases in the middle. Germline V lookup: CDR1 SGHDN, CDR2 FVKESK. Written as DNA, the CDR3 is TGTGCCAGCAGCCAAGGTCCGGGAGCTCTTATGAACACTGAAGCTTTCTTT. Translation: CASSQGPGALMNTEAFF.

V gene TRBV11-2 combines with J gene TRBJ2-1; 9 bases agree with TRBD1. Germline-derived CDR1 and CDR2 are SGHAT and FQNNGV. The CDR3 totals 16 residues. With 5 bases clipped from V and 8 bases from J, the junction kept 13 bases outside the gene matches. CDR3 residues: CASSPTQGALGYEQFF. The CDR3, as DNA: TGTGCCAGCAGCCCTACACAGGGGGCGCTGGGGTATGAGCAGTTCTTC. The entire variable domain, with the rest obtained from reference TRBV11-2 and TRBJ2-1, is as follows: EAGVAQSPRYKIIEKRQSVAFWCNPISGHATLYWYQQILGQGPKLLIQFQNNGVVDDSQLPKDRFSAERLKGVDSTLKIQPAKLEDSAVYLCASSPTQGALGYEQFFGPGTRLTVL.

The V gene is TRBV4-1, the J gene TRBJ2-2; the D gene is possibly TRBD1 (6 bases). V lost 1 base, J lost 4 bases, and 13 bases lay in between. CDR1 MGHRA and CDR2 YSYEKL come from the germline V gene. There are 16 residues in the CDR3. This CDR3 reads CASSQGPGVPTGELFF. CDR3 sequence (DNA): TGCGCCAGCAGCCAAGGCCCAGGGGTCCCCACCGGGGAGCTGTTTTTT.

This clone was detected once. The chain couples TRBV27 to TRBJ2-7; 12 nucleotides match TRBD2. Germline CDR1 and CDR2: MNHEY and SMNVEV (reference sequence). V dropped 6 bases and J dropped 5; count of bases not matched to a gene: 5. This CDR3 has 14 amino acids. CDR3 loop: CASSLAGGPDEQYF. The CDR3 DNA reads TGTGCCAGCAGCCTAGCGGGAGGGCCTGACGAGCAGTACTTC.

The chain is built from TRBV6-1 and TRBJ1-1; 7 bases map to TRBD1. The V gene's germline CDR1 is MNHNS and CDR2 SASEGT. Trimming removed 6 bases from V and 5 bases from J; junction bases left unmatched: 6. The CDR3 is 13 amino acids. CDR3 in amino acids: CASRQGHGTEAFF. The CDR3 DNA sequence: TGTGCCAGCAGACAGGGGCATGGGACTGAAGCTTTCTTT.

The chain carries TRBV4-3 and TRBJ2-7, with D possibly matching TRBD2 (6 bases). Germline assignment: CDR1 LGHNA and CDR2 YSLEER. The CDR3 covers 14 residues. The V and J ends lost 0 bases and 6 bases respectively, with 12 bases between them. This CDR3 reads CASSQEGSGREQYF. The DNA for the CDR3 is TGCGCCAGCAGCCAAGAGGGCAGCGGGCGCGAGCAGTACTTC.

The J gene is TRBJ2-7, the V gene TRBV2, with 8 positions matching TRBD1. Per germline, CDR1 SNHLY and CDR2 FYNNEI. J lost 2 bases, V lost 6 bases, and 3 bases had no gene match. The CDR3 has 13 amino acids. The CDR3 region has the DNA TGTGCCAGCAGGCCGACAGGGGCCTACGAGCAGTACTTC. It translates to CASRPTGAYEQYF.

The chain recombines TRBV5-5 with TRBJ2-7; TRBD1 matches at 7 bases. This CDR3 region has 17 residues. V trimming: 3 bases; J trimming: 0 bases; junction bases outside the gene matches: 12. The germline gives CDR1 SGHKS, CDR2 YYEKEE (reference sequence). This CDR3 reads CASSYGRGDSSSYEQYF. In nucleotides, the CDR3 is TGTGCCAGCAGCTATGGCCGTGGGGACAGTAGCTCCTACGAGCAGTACTTC.

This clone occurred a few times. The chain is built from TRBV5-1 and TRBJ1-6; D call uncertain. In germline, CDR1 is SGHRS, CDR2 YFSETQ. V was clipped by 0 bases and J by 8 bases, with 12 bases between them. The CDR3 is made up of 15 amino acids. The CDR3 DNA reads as TGCGCCAGCAGCTTGGACACCACTACGGATTCACCCCTCCACTTT. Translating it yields CASSLDTTTDSPLHF.

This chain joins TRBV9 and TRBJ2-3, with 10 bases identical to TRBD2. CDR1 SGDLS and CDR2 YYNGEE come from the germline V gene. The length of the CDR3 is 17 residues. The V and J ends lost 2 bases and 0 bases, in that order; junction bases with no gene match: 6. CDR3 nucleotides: TGTGCCAGCAGCGTGGGGACTAGCGTATTGAGCACAGATACGCAGTATTTT. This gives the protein CASSVGTSVLSTDTQYF.